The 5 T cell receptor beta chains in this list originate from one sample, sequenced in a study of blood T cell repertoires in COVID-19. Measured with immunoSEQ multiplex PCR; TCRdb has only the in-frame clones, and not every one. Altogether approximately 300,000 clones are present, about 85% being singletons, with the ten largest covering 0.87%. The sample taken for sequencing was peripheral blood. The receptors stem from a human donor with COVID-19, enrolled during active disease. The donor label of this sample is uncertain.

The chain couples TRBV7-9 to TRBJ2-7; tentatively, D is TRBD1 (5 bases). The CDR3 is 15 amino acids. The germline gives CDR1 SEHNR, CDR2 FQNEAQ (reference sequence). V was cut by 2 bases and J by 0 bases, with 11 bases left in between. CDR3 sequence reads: CASSLIGDSSYEQYF. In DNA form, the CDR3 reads TGTGCCAGCAGCTTAATAGGGGATTCCTCCTACGAGCAGTACTTC.

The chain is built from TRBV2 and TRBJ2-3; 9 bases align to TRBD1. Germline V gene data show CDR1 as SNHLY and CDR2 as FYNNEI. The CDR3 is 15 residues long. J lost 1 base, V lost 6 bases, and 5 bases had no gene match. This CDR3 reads CASSAYRGRTDTQYF. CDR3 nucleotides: TGTGCCAGCAGCGCCTACAGGGGGCGCACAGATACGCAGTATTTT.

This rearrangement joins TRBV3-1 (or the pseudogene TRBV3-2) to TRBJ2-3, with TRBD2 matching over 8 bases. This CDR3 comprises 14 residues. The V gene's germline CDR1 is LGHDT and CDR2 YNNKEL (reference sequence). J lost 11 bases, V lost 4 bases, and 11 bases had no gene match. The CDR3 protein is CASSLEVGGGMQYF. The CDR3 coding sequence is TGTGCCAGCAGCCTCGAGGTCGGCGGGGGGATGCAGTATTTT.

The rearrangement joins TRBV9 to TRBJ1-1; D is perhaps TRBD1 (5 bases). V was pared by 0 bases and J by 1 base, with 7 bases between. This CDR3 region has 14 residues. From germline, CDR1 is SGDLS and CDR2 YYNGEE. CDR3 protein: CASSVAGGNTEAFF. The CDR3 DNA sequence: TGTGCCAGCAGCGTAGCGGGGGGGAACACTGAAGCTTTCTTT. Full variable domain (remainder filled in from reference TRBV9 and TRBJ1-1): DSGVTQTPKHLITATGQRVTLRCSPRSGDLSVYWYQQSLDQGLQFLIQYYNGEERAKGNILERFSAQQFPDLHSELNLSSLELGDSALYFCASSVAGGNTEAFFGQGTRLTVV.

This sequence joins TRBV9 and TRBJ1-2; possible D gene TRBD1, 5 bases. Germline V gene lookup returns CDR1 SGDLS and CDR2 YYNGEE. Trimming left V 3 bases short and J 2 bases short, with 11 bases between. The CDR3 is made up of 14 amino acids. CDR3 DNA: TGTGCCAGCAGCGAGGGACTGTCAAACTATGGCTACACCTTC. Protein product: CASSEGLSNYGYTF.